Sequencing of this TCR beta chain was carried out in a study of control samples from healthy donors and cancer patients. Sequencing was performed with immunoSEQ multiplex PCR; in TCRdb, only in-frame clones are kept and a portion is missing. The sample records 85,000 to 90,000 clones, 70% to 90% being singletons. This CDR3 has 15 residues. The germline gives CDR1 MNHEY, CDR2 SVGEGT. Trimming removed 0 bases at V and 2 bases at J, with 11 bases between. The V and J genes are TRBV6-2 or TRBV6-3 and TRBJ2-7; D is perhaps TRBD1 or TRBD2 (5 bases each). What was sequenced was blood. The receptor was isolated from a woman aged 40-49 years in good health. CDR3 residues: CASSYSRGNTYEQYF. CDR3 DNA sequence: TGTGCCAGCAGTTACTCGAGGGGCAACACCTACGAGCAGTACTTC.